This TCR beta chain was observed in a study of shared clonotypes between healthy human individuals. Across the whole study: The study used three CD4 naive, three CD4 memory, two CD8 naive and one CD8 memory plate per donor. Study-level points and caveats: It was the few donors that limited the genetic and exposure-history diversity represented.

Replicate sorted-subset PCRs were loaded with 150 to 250 ng DNA, 31,000 or so T cell genomes. TCRdb keeps only in-frame clones here, not all; method: immunoSEQ multiplex PCR. Here the sample spans some 2 million clones, approximately 95% being singletons. To note about this clone: Its target is not known.

V was clipped by 0 bases and J by 9 bases; unmatched bases: 7. The CDR3 runs 16 residues. Germline loops: CDR1 LGHNA, CDR2 YSLEER. CD8 cells regarded as naive lacked CD45RO, were positively chosen for CCR7, and omitted terminally differentiated effector memory CD45RA+ cells. V gene TRBV4-3 combines with J gene TRBJ2-1, with 11 bases fitting TRBD2. What was sequenced was naive CD8+ T cells sorted from blood. This clonotype originated in a man aged 18-30 years in good health. The DNA for the CDR3 is TGCGCCAGCAGCCAAGACTATAGCGGGAGGGCGGGTGAGCAGTTCTTC. Amino acid sequence: CASSQDYSGRAGEQFF.